The 13 T cell receptor beta chains below all came from one sample that was sequenced in a study of post-analysis software for immune sequencing data (dated by TCRdb to the mid-2010s). The study at large found these results: A handful of TRBV segments, including TRBV5-6, TRBV5-1 and TRBV20-1, were significantly more frequent in patients than controls.

Libraries were made using PCR. Sequencing was performed on an Illumina HiSeq 2500. Unique molecular identifiers were incorporated into TCR beta cDNA libraries to reduce PCR and sequencing biases. TCRdb itself trimmed the public reads at Q25 with fastp, ran MiXCR and retained productive beta chains. One record per CDR3 amino acid sequence lists the most common genes and DNA. The sample records roughly 570,000 distinct CDR3 sequences, 34% of which are singletons. The top ten constitute approximately 6% of the sample. These receptors are not linked to any known antigen. The sample taken for sequencing was blood. These receptor sequences come from a girl aged 2-17 years with multiple sclerosis.

The rearrangement uses TRBV12-3 or TRBV12-4 and TRBJ2-2; tentatively, D is TRBD2 (5 bases). Trimming pared 8 bases from V and 5 bases from J, leaving 24 bases between. The CDR3 length is 17 residues. CDR3 sequence reads: CASLRRRSALGTGELFF. In nucleotides, the CDR3 is TGTGCCAGCCTTCGTAGGAGGTCGGCCTTAGGGACCGGGGAGCTGTTTTTT.

This clonotype was counted ten times or more. The rearrangement joins TRBV29-1 to TRBJ2-5; TRBD2 aligns across 7 bases. The CDR3 runs 12 residues. Germline assignment: CDR1 SQVTM and CDR2 ANQGSEA. V shed 7 bases and J 4 bases; nucleotides not matched to a gene: 6. CDR3 nucleotides: TGCAGCGCTGGAAGCGGGGCAGAGACCCAGTACTTC. It specifies CSAGSGAETQYF.

The rearrangement uses TRBV27 and TRBJ2-7; D tentatively fits TRBD1 or TRBD2 (5 bases each). Germline values: CDR1 MNHEY, CDR2 SMNVEV (reference sequence). CDR3 size: 19 residues. The ends were cut back, 6 bases at V and 3 bases at J, with 30 bases in the middle. The CDR3 region is CASSSGLRARIRGFYEQYF. Here the CDR3 DNA reads TGTGCCAGCAGCTCGGGGTTACGGGCGAGGATAAGGGGCTTCTACGAGCAGTACTTC.

This clonotype was counted between two and nine times. This chain joins TRBV5-6 and TRBJ2-1; D ambiguous. The V end lost 2 bases, the J end lost 8 bases, and 5 bases lay between the germline ends. This CDR3 region has 11 residues. The germline CDR1 and CDR2 sequences are SGHDT and YYEEEE. CDR3 nucleotide sequence: TGTGCCAGCAGCTTATTGCATGAGCAGTTCTTC. Protein sequence: CASSLLHEQFF.

V and J are TRBV20-1 and TRBJ1-5; TRBD1 aligns across 9 bases. In germline, CDR1 is DFQATT, CDR2 SNEGSKA (reference sequence). This CDR3 is 15 amino acids long. Trimming removed 3 bases from V and 7 bases from J; junction bases left unmatched: 10. The CDR3 nucleotides read TGCAGTGCTAGCCCCCGGGACAGGGTTGAGCAGCCCCAGCATTTT. Its protein product is CSASPRDRVEQPQHF.

Points on this clonotype: Being one base from a much bigger clone, this may be a read error. This sequence joins TRBV29-1 and TRBJ2-5, with 8 bases lining up with TRBD1. The last part of the DNA fits TRBJ2-7 better; the J call may be wrong. This CDR3 contains 14 residues. The germline gives CDR1 SQVTM, CDR2 ANQGSEA. The CDR3 bases are TGCAGCGTTCTCCGGGACAGGTCTCGCCCCGAGCAGTACTTC. It codes for CSVLRDRSRPEQYF.

The CDR3 sequence: CASSQTASGGPFNGELFF. DNA of the CDR3: TGTGCCAGCAGCCAAACGGCTAGCGGGGGCCCGTTTAATGGGGAGCTGTTTTTT. The chain recombines TRBV4-2 with TRBJ2-2; 10 nucleotides match TRBD2. CDR3 length: 18 amino acids. The germline V gene encodes CDR1 LGHNA and CDR2 YNFKEQ. V shed 2 bases and J 8 bases; nucleotides not matched to a gene: 14.

This clonotype came up a few times. The chain combines TRBV5-1 with TRBJ1-2; D is perhaps TRBD1 (6 bases). Germline V gene sequence: CDR1 SGHRS, CDR2 YFSETQ. V was shortened by 4 bases and J by 4 bases, with 17 bases between the two germline ends. There are 15 residues in the CDR3. The CDR3 protein is CASSPEGGLGYGYTF. The CDR3 DNA follows: TGCGCCAGCAGCCCGGAGGGGGGGCTGGGCTATGGCTACACCTTC.

This chain connects TRBV4-1 to TRBJ1-5, with D possibly matching TRBD1 (5 bases). CDR3 size: 17 residues. The ends were cut back, 2 bases at V and 4 bases at J, with 18 bases in the middle. Germline V CDR1 and CDR2: MGHRA, YSYEKL. CDR3 coding DNA: TGCGCCAGCAGCCAACCCCCCGCGGGACGTCCAAATCAGCCCCAGCATTTT. Translation gives CASSQPPAGRPNQPQHF.

The gene calls are TRBV18 and TRBJ2-3; D is undetermined. This CDR3 has 14 residues. V was pared by 6 bases and J by 0 bases, with 10 bases between. CDR1 is KGHSH and CDR2 is LQKENI in the germline V gene. CDR3 nucleotides: TGTGCCAGCTCGCGCAGCGTCAGCACAGATACGCAGTATTTT. Amino acid sequence: CASSRSVSTDTQYF.

This chain uses TRBV7-8 with TRBJ2-7; D is perhaps TRBD2 (6 bases). This CDR3 spans 15 amino acids. Germline CDR1 is SGHVS and CDR2 is FQNEAQ. V lost 1 base and J 3 bases, leaving 13 bases between the germline ends. CDR3 residues: CASSLEGRGLYEQYF. The CDR3 region has the DNA TGTGCCAGCAGCTTAGAAGGGCGGGGCCTCTACGAGCAGTACTTC.

This clonotype was seen only a few times. V usage is TRBV18 and J usage is TRBJ2-1, with TRBD2 identical over 7 bases. The CDR3 consists of 16 residues. The ends lost 1 base at V and 3 bases at J; junction bases unmatched: 6. Germline V CDR1 and CDR2: KGHSH, LQKENI. The CDR3, as DNA: TGTGCCAGCTCACCACTGGGGGGGTCAGACTACAATGAGCAGTTCTTC. Translated, it gives CASSPLGGSDYNEQFF.

The chain joins TRBV9 to TRBJ1-4; no clear D. Germline CDR1 is SGDLS and CDR2 is YYNGEE. The CDR3 extends over 12 amino acids. Trimming pared 3 bases from V and 8 bases from J, leaving 8 bases between. The CDR3 protein is CASSGEDEKLFF. CDR3 in DNA: TGTGCCAGCAGCGGGGAAGACGAAAAACTGTTTTTT.